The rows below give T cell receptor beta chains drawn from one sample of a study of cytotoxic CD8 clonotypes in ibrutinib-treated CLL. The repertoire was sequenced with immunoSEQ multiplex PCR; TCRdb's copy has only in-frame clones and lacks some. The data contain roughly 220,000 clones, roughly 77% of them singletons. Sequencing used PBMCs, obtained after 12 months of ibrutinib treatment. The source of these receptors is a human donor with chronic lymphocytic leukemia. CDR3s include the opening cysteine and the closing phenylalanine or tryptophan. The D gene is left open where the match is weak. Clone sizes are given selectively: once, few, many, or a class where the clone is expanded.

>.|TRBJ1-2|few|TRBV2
CASSVGTALKTF
TGTGCCAGCAGTGTAGGTACAGCTTTGAAAACCTTC
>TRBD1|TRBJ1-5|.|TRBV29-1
CSVGQGDQPQHF
TGCAGCGTTGGACAGGGAGATCAGCCCCAGCATTTT
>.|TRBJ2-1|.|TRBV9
CASSARGDNEQFF
TGTGCCAGCAGCGCCCGCGGTGACAATGAGCAGTTCTTC
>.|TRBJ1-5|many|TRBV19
CASNTKGRSNQPQHF
TGTGCCAGTAATACCAAGGGAAGGTCCAATCAGCCCCAGCATTTT
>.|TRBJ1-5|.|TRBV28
CASSLVGGDRSNQPQHF
TGTGCCAGCAGCTTAGTCGGGGGGGATAGGAGCAATCAGCCCCAGCATTTT
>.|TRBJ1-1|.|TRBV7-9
CASSLVMGFTEAFF
TGTGCCAGCAGCTTAGTGATGGGGTTCACTGAAGCTTTCTTT
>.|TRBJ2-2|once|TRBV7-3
CASSFQQNTGELFF
TGTGCCAGCAGCTTCCAGCAGAACACCGGGGAGCTGTTTTTT
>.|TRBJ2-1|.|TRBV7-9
CASSLSAYNEQFF
TGTGCCAGCAGCTTATCAGCTTACAATGAGCAGTTCTTC
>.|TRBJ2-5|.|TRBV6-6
CASSPSTALETQYF
TGTGCCAGCAGTCCATCGACAGCGTTGGAGACCCAGTACTTC
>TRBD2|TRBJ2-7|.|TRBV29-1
CSVEVAGGRLYEQYF
TGCAGCGTTGAAGTAGCGGGAGGGAGATTATACGAGCAGTACTTC